Presented here are 11 T cell receptor beta chains from one specimen sequenced in a study of CD8 T cells in Susac syndrome. Random hexamers were used to reverse transcribe the RNA input (about 0.5 to 1 ug). MiXCR, applied by TCRdb to the immunoSEQ multiplex PCR reads, yields one record per CDR3 protein. The repertoire holds roughly 140,000 distinct CDR3 sequences, with roughly 95% as singletons. Sample: CD4+ T cells from PBMCs. The receptors were sampled from a human donor with Susac syndrome.

This sequence joins TRBV3-1 and TRBJ1-3, with TRBD1 identical over 11 bases. The germline gives CDR1 LGHDT, CDR2 YNNKEL (reference sequence). The CDR3 covers 15 residues. V trimming: 2 bases; J trimming: 7 bases; junction bases outside the gene matches: 4. CDR3 residues: CASSQSGQGGNTIYF. For the CDR3, the DNA is TGTGCCAGCAGCCAATCGGGACAGGGGGGTAACACCATATATTTT.

The chain employs TRBV29-1 and TRBJ1-5, with D possibly being TRBD1 (6 bases). The CDR3 contains 14 residues. Germline V gene data show CDR1 as SQVTM and CDR2 as ANQGSEA. Between the trimmed V and J ends, which lost 7 bases and 2 bases, there was a span of 15 bases. The CDR3 region has the DNA TGCAGCGCCAGGTCAGGGGTGGGCAATCAGCCCCAGCATTTT. It yields the protein CSARSGVGNQPQHF.

V is TRBV3-1 and J is TRBJ2-5, with 8 bases that match TRBD1. The CDR3 consists of 14 residues. V was pared by 4 bases and J by 2 bases, with 3 bases of the junction left unmatched. Germline CDR1 LGHDT, CDR2 YNNKEL (reference sequence). The DNA for the CDR3 is TGTGCCAGCAGCCGCCGGACAGGGCAAGAGACCCAGTACTTC. Translation: CASSRRTGQETQYF.

The chain combines TRBV7-2 with TRBJ1-2; no reliable D call. V lost 1 base to trimming and J lost 0 bases, with 9 bases between them. This CDR3 is 15 amino acids long. CDR1 is SGHTA, CDR2 FQGNSA, per germline. The CDR3 coding sequence is TGTGCCAGCAGCTTAGAGGTCATCGCTAACTATGGCTACACCTTC. Translation: CASSLEVIANYGYTF.

This chain links TRBV25-1 with TRBJ1-1, with D unclear. The CDR3 runs to 15 residues. Germline CDR1 and CDR2: MGHDK and SYGVNS. Trimming shortened V by 4 bases and J by 3 bases, and 15 bases separated the two germline ends. The CDR3: CASSATRGKDTEAFF. CDR3 coding DNA: TGTGCCAGCAGTGCCACACGAGGGAAGGACACTGAAGCTTTCTTT.

The J gene is TRBJ1-2, the V gene TRBV29-1; possibly TRBD1 for D (5 bases). This CDR3 has 12 amino acids. Trimming removed 7 bases from V and 3 bases from J, with 12 bases in between. Per the germline V gene, CDR1 is SQVTM and CDR2 is ANQGSEA. The CDR3 coding sequence is TGCAGCGATAGGGGCAGGGACTATGGCTACACCTTC. This sequence encodes CSDRGRDYGYTF.

In this sample, this clonotype turned up a few times. CDR3 protein: CASSQRDEQYF. The CDR3 DNA reads as TGTGCCAGCAGCCAGCGGGATGAGCAGTACTTC. V and J are TRBV3-1 and TRBJ2-7; a weak D match, TRBD2 (6 bases). Germline values: CDR1 LGHDT, CDR2 YNNKEL (reference sequence). The CDR3 loop spans 11 amino acids. V shed 3 bases and J shed 7 bases, with 7 bases lying between them.

This chain connects TRBV7-2 to TRBJ2-5; 8 nucleotides agree with TRBD2. This CDR3 is built from 17 residues. The V gene end was trimmed by 1 base and the J gene end by 5 bases; junction bases not matched to a gene: 12. Looked up from germline, CDR1 is SGHTA and CDR2 is FQGNSA. The CDR3 protein is CASSLGRPGGPPETQYF. CDR3 nucleotides: TGTGCCAGCAGCTTAGGACGACCGGGGGGGCCTCCCGAGACCCAGTACTTC.

On this clonotype: At one end the junction does not follow the germline gene, possibly because of a read error. V usage is TRBV3-1 and J usage is TRBJ2-7; maybe TRBD1 (5 bases). The germline gives CDR1 LGHDT, CDR2 YNNKEL (reference sequence). CDR3 length: 12 amino acids. The CDR3 reads CASSQEGAPPLF. Here the CDR3 DNA reads TGTGCCAGCAGCCAAGAAGGGGCCCCTCCCCTCTTC.

The chain uses TRBV7-2 and TRBJ2-3, with 12 bases fitting TRBD2. The CDR3 loop spans 16 amino acids. The trim removed 4 bases at V and 3 bases at J, leaving 5 bases unmatched. Per the germline V gene, CDR1 is SGHTA and CDR2 is FQGNSA. The chain's CDR3 is CASSSRGLAGTDTQYF. For the CDR3, the DNA is TGTGCCAGCAGCTCCCGTGGACTAGCGGGGACAGATACGCAGTATTTT.

The chain carries TRBV2 and TRBJ2-1; 8 nucleotides line up with TRBD1. The CDR3 spans 14 residues. J lost 2 bases, V lost 7 bases, and 4 bases had no gene match. Germline CDR1 is SNHLY and CDR2 is FYNNEI. The CDR3 sequence: CASNTGQAYNEQFF. CDR3 nucleotides: TGTGCCAGCAATACGGGACAGGCCTACAATGAGCAGTTCTTC.